The sequence of this T cell receptor (beta chain) was determined in a study of a mutant IDH1 vaccine in newly diagnosed glioma. On the study more broadly: Patients got their first vaccination 4-6 weeks after radiotherapy alone, or with temozolomide cycles.

After removal of 6 bases from V and 7 bases from J, the junction contained 5 bases not matched to a gene. The germline CDR1 and CDR2 sequences are GTSNPN and SVGIG (reference sequence). The CDR3 is 13 residues long. Data came from immunoSEQ multiplex PCR; TCRdb stores just in-frame clones and leaves some out. The sample contains some 42,000 clones, 75% to 85% of which appear only once. Time point specified: week 35, safety follow-up. With topical imiquimod, each dose of the vaccine consisted of 300 ug of mutant IDH1 20-mer peptide. This clone rates as medium-sized (0.01 to 0.1%). What it binds is not known.

The sequence came from a woman in her forties or fifties with glioma. The chain links TRBV30 to TRBJ1-6; 8 bases match TRBD1. The sample consisted of PBMCs, taken from a glioma patient whose treatment included an IDH1 peptide vaccine. CDR3 in amino acids: CACPDRGNSPLHF. In DNA, the CDR3 is TGTGCCTGTCCAGACAGGGGCAATTCACCCCTCCACTTT.